This entry lists 20 T cell receptor beta chains sequenced from one sample in a study of shared clonotypes between healthy human individuals. The method was immunoSEQ multiplex PCR; TCRdb's version includes in-frame clones alone and lacks a portion of them. Among under 85,000 clones listed, 60% to 70% were seen once. Sequencing was done on a sample of memory CD8+ T cells sorted from blood. Subset defined: CD45RO+ cells pooled with CCR7-negative TemRA cells. The receptors here all came from a young man in good health.

V is TRBV2 and J is TRBJ2-6, with no clear D. This CDR3 is 14 amino acids long. The germline gives CDR1 SNHLY, CDR2 FYNNEI. The ends were cut back, 2 bases at V and 2 bases at J, with 4 bases in the middle. CDR3 in amino acids: CASSELTGANVLTF. The CDR3 DNA reads TGTGCCAGCAGTGAACTTACTGGGGCCAACGTCCTGACTTTC.

V gene TRBV18 combines with J gene TRBJ1-1, with no clear D. This CDR3 contains 13 residues. The V end lost 3 bases, the J end lost 5 bases, and 10 bases lay between the germline ends. Germline-derived CDR1 and CDR2 are KGHSH and LQKENI. The chain's CDR3 is CASSPSMGTEAFF. CDR3 coding DNA: TGTGCCAGCTCACCCAGCATGGGGACTGAAGCTTTCTTT.

The rearrangement uses TRBV6-4 and TRBJ2-2; TRBD1 is a possible D gene (6 bases). In germline, CDR1 is MRHNA, CDR2 SNTAGT. This CDR3 is built from 16 residues. Trimming removed 8 bases at V and 0 bases at J, with 16 bases between. The CDR3 region is CASSPGEFANTGELFF. The CDR3 DNA is TGTGCCAGCTCCCCAGGGGAGTTCGCGAACACCGGGGAGCTGTTTTTT.

This chain links TRBV5-4 with TRBJ2-1; 8 nucleotides line up with TRBD2. With 4 bases clipped from V and 7 bases from J, the junction kept 16 bases outside the gene matches. Germline V CDR1 and CDR2: SGHNT, YYREEE (reference sequence). This CDR3 is built from 17 residues. CDR3 sequence reads: CASSPNIFSSGRNEQFF. Here the CDR3 DNA reads TGTGCCAGCAGCCCGAACATTTTTAGCAGCGGGAGAAATGAGCAGTTCTTC.

The V gene is TRBV19, the J gene TRBJ2-7, with TRBD2 matching over 12 bases. The trim removed 5 bases at V and 5 bases at J, leaving 4 bases unmatched. CDR3 length: 14 amino acids. Germline lookup yields CDR1 LNHDA and CDR2 SQIVND (reference sequence). CDR3 region: CASSALAGGHEQYF. The CDR3 DNA reads TGTGCCAGTAGTGCACTAGCGGGAGGCCACGAGCAGTACTTC.

A few counts support this clone. The chain recombines TRBV10-3 with TRBJ2-7, with 8 bases matching TRBD1. Germline V gene lookup returns CDR1 ENHRY and CDR2 SYGVKD. The CDR3 has 13 amino acids. V dropped 11 bases and J dropped 3; count of bases not matched to a gene: 9. The CDR3 DNA is TGTGCCGCACAGGACAGGGCAAACTACGAGCAGTACTTC. Encoded protein: CAAQDRANYEQYF.

This chain joins TRBV27 and TRBJ1-1; no reliable D call. From germline, CDR1 is MNHEY and CDR2 SMNVEV (reference sequence). The CDR3 loop spans 15 amino acids. V lost 0 bases and J lost 0, with 8 bases in between. The CDR3 here is CASSLSQYMNTEAFF. The CDR3, as DNA: TGTGCCAGCAGTTTATCGCAGTACATGAACACTGAAGCTTTCTTT.

The V and J genes are TRBV5-4 and TRBJ1-2, with D possibly TRBD1 on 6 matching bases. The ends were cut back, 4 bases at V and 11 bases at J, with 24 bases in the middle. Germline V gene sequence: CDR1 SGHNT, CDR2 YYREEE (reference sequence). The CDR3 has 15 amino acids. CDR3 nucleotide sequence: TGTGCCAGCAGCCCTCGAGAAGACTGGACAGACAGTTACACCTTC. It specifies CASSPREDWTDSYTF.

This clone was seen a few times. V is TRBV25-1 and J is TRBJ2-2; D not certain. Deletions cut 1 base from V and 8 bases from J, with 14 bases between. The CDR3 runs 15 residues. Per germline, CDR1 MGHDK and CDR2 SYGVNS. CDR3 in amino acids: CASSESLGPEGELFF. The CDR3, as DNA: TGTGCCAGCAGTGAATCCCTCGGGCCTGAGGGGGAGCTGTTTTTT.

This clone has ten or more counts. This chain links TRBV9 with TRBJ1-5, with D maybe TRBD1 (5 bases). The CDR3 has 15 amino acids. Germline lookup yields CDR1 SGDLS and CDR2 YYNGEE. V dropped 3 bases and J dropped 7 bases, with 17 bases sitting between them. As DNA, the CDR3 is TGTGCCAGCAGCGGAGGGACGGCTCCGGGGCAGCCCCAGCATTTT. As protein: CASSGGTAPGQPQHF.

Only a few counts were recorded for this clone. The chain recombines TRBV18 with TRBJ1-2; TRBD1 matches 9 bases. Per the germline V gene, CDR1 is KGHSH and CDR2 is LQKENI. J gave up 6 bases and V 3 bases, and 5 bases lay outside the gene matches. The length of the CDR3 is 14 residues. The CDR3 DNA reads TGTGCCAGCTCACCTCCCGGACAGGGGCATGGCTACACCTTC. Translated: CASSPPGQGHGYTF.

This chain joins TRBV28 and TRBJ2-7, with 8 bases lining up with TRBD1. The CDR3 is 18 residues long. Trimming took 2 bases from V and 1 from J; bases not matched to a gene: 13. The germline gives CDR1 MDHEN, CDR2 SYDVKM. CDR3 nucleotide sequence: TGTGCCAGCAGTTTAAGTTTGTGGGGACAGGTATTTTCCTACGAGCAGTACTTC. Amino acid sequence: CASSLSLWGQVFSYEQYF.

The chain is built from TRBV7-6 and TRBJ2-1; 11 nucleotides align to TRBD2. The V gene's germline CDR1 is SGHVS and CDR2 FNYEAQ. The CDR3 is 18 amino acids. J was trimmed by 1 base and V by 1 base; bases with no gene match: 6. The CDR3: CASSLVLAGVGSYNEQFF. CDR3 coding DNA: TGTGCCAGCAGCTTAGTACTAGCGGGAGTAGGTTCCTACAATGAGCAGTTCTTC.

The J gene is TRBJ1-5, the V gene TRBV7-8, with D maybe TRBD1 (5 bases). Germline V gives CDR1 SGHVS, CDR2 FQNEAQ. The CDR3 totals 16 residues. Trimming left V 4 bases short and J 0 bases short, with 13 bases between. CDR3 protein: CASSWGRASSNQPQHF. The CDR3 DNA follows: TGTGCCAGCAGCTGGGGGAGGGCCAGTAGCAATCAGCCCCAGCATTTT.

The chain has TRBV9 and TRBJ2-5, with 7 bases matching TRBD1. Germline V gives CDR1 SGDLS, CDR2 YYNGEE. This CDR3 has 14 residues. Trimming removed 0 bases from V and 4 bases from J; junction bases left unmatched: 3. The DNA of the CDR3 is TGTGCCAGCAGCGTAGAAGGGGGCGGAGAGACCCAGTACTTC. Translating gives CASSVEGGGETQYF. The full variable domain, its missing parts supplied by reference TRBV9 and TRBJ2-5, is DSGVTQTPKHLITATGQRVTLRCSPRSGDLSVYWYQQSLDQGLQFLIQYYNGEERAKGNILERFSAQQFPDLHSELNLSSLELGDSALYFCASSVEGGGETQYFGPGTRLLVL.

Concerning this clone: This specimen includes other DNA sequences encoding the same CDR3. The J gene is TRBJ2-1, the V gene TRBV11-3; possibly TRBD2 for D (7 bases). Trimming stripped 5 bases from V and 7 bases from J, with 15 bases between. CDR3 size: 14 residues. Germline CDR1 SGHNT, CDR2 YENEEA. CDR3 residues: CASSHREGGNEQFF. Here the CDR3 DNA reads TGTGCCAGCAGCCACCGCGAGGGGGGGAATGAGCAGTTCTTC. The complete variable domain, with remaining parts taken from reference TRBV11-3 and TRBJ2-1, reads EAGVVQSPRYKIIEKKQPVAFWCNPISGHNTLYWYLQNLGQGPELLIRYENEEAVDDSQLPKDRFSAERLKGVDSTLKIQPAELGDSAVYLCASSHREGGNEQFFGPGTRLTVL.

In this sample, this clone turned up many times. V usage is TRBV7-9 and J usage is TRBJ2-7; possibly TRBD1 for D (6 bases). The length of the CDR3 is 15 residues. The germline V gene has CDR1 SEHNR and CDR2 FQNEAQ (reference sequence). Trimming left V 6 bases short and J 3 bases short, with 18 bases between. The DNA of the CDR3 is TGTGCCAGCAGTCAGGCCAATACAGGGAGCTACGAGCAGTACTTC. Protein: CASSQANTGSYEQYF.

V and J are TRBV30 and TRBJ2-7, with TRBD2 matching over 8 bases. V gave up 0 bases and J gave up 3 bases; unmatched junction bases: 7. The germline CDR1 and CDR2 sequences are GTSNPN and SVGIG (reference sequence). The CDR3 is made up of 15 amino acids. The CDR3 nucleotides read TGTGCCTGGAGTGTTTTTCGAGCGGGAGTCTACGAGCAGTACTTC. Translating it yields CAWSVFRAGVYEQYF.

The rearrangement links TRBV14 to TRBJ2-3, with TRBD1 matching over 7 bases. The CDR3 length is 17 residues. Trimming cost V 0 bases and J 0 bases; bases outside gene matches: 6. CDR1 SGHDN and CDR2 FVKESK come from the germline V gene. The CDR3 here is CASSQDRTGTSTDTQYF. The DNA for the CDR3 is TGTGCCAGCAGCCAAGATCGGACAGGCACTAGCACAGATACGCAGTATTTT.

The gene calls are TRBV27 and TRBJ2-3; 9 nucleotides agree with TRBD2. The CDR3 has 13 amino acids. Per germline, CDR1 MNHEY and CDR2 SMNVEV (reference sequence). As DNA, the CDR3 is TGTGCAGTAGCGGGAGTTACCACAGATACGCAGTATTTT. Residues: CAVAGVTTDTQYF.